This T cell receptor (beta chain) was sequenced during a study of post-analysis software for immune sequencing data. Overall study context: Relapsing-remitting, secondary progressive and progressive-relapsing multiple sclerosis were all included among the disease courses. Study-wide results and limits: Five or six TRBV segments, TRBV5-6, TRBV5-1 and TRBV20-1 among them, were found more frequent in patients than controls. Normalized Chao1 diversity in multiple sclerosis patients fell significantly below that of controls. Samples prepared in the same batch strongly co-clustered by F measure.

The authors incorporated unique molecular identifiers into the TCR beta cDNA libraries. The authors obtained some 500,000 cDNA molecules from around 0.96 to 9.9 million T cells. TCRdb processed the PCR reads anew with MiXCR; each CDR3 protein has one entry. The sample has about 540,000 distinct CDR3 sequences, around 34% seen once. The V gene end was trimmed by 7 bases and the J gene end by 4 bases; junction bases not matched to a gene: 7. CDR3 length: 14 amino acids. Germline CDR1 and CDR2: MNHEY and SMNVEV (reference sequence). With respect to this clonotype: Its antigen is as yet unknown.

The chain combines TRBV27 with TRBJ2-3; 8 bases agree with TRBD1. This clonotype originated in a girl aged 2-17 years with multiple sclerosis. Sequencing used blood. The CDR3 coding sequence is TGTGCCAGCAAATACCGGGACAGGCCAGATACGCAGTATTTT. Encoded protein: CASKYRDRPDTQYF.